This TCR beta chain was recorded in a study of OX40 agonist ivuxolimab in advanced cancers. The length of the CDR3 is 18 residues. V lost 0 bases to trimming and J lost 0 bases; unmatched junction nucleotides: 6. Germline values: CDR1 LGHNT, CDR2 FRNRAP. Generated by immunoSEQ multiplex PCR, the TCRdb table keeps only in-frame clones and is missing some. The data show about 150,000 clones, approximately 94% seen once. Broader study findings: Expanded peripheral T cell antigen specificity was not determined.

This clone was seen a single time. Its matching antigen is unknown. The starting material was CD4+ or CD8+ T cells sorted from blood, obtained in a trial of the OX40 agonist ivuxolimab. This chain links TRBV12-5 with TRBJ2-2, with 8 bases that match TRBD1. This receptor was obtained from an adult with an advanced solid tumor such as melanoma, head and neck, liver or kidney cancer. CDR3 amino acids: CASGLVQGDKANTGELFF. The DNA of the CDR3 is TGTGCTAGTGGTTTGGTACAGGGGGACAAGGCGAACACCGGGGAGCTGTTTTTT.